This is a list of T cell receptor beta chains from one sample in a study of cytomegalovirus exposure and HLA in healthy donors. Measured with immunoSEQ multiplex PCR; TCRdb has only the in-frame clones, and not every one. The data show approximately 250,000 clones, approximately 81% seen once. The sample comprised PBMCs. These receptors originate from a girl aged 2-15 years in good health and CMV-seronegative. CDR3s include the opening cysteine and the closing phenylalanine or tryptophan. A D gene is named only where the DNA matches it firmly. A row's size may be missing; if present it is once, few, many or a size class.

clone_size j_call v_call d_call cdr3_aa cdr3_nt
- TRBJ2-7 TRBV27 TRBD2 CASSLRTSGRAHEQYF TGTGCCAGCAGTTTAAGGACTAGCGGGAGGGCCCACGAGCAGTACTTC
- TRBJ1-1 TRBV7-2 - CASSLSGTGFTEAFF TGTGCCAGCAGCTTATCGGGAACAGGGTTCACTGAAGCTTTCTTT
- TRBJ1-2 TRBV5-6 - CASSLQQGLYGYTF TGTGCCAGCAGCTTACAACAGGGCCTCTATGGCTACACCTTC
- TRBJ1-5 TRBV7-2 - CASSVHGQINQPQHF TGTGCCAGCAGCGTCCACGGACAGATCAATCAGCCCCAGCATTTT
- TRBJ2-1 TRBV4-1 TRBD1 CASSQEFRRQGNPYEQFF TGCGCCAGCAGCCAAGAGTTCCGGCGACAGGGCAACCCCTACGAGCAGTTCTTC
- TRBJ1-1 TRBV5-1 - CASSLFALGGMNTEAFF TGCGCCAGCAGCTTGTTTGCCTTGGGGGGAATGAACACTGAAGCTTTCTTT
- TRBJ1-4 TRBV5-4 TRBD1 CASSSDRGLSKLFF TGTGCCAGCAGCTCGGACAGGGGGCTCTCAAAACTGTTTTTT
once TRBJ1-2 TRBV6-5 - CASRVNRAANYGYTF TGTGCCAGCAGAGTAAACAGGGCAGCTAACTATGGCTACACCTTC
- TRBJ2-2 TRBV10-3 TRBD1 CAIRGTGISGELFF TGTGCCATCAGAGGGACAGGCATTTCCGGGGAGCTGTTTTTT
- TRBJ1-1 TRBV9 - CASSVVGQNTEAFF TGTGCCAGCAGCGTAGTGGGGCAGAACACTGAAGCTTTCTTT
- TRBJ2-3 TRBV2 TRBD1 CASSVRTGRTDTQYF TGTGCCAGCAGTGTTCGGACAGGGAGGACAGATACGCAGTATTTT
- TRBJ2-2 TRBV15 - CATSRFGQLSNTGELFF TGTGCCACCAGCAGATTCGGACAGCTTTCGAACACCGGGGAGCTGTTTTTT
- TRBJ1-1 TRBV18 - CASSLRTSKNTEAFF TGTGCCAGCTCACTCAGGACAAGCAAGAACACTGAAGCTTTCTTT
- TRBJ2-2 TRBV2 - CASSERYATGELFF TGTGCCAGCAGTGAACGCTACGCGACAGGGGAGCTGTTTTTT
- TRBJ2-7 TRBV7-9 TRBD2 CSSSLRLAGAGGLREQYF TGTTCCAGCAGCTTACGGCTAGCGGGAGCTGGGGGCCTACGGGAGCAGTACTTC
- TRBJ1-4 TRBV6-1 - CASSPIRDSREKLFF TGTGCCAGCAGTCCGATCCGGGACTCCCGCGAAAAACTGTTTTTT
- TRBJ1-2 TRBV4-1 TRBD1 CASSPGQGTANYGYTF TGCGCCAGCAGCCCGGGACAGGGGACAGCTAACTATGGCTACACCTTC
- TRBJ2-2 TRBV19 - CASSPQTNTGELFF TGTGCCAGTTCCCCACAGACGAACACCGGGGAGCTGTTTTTT
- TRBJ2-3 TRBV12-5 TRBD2 CASEAGGEDTQYF TGTGCTAGTGAGGCGGGAGGGGAGGATACGCAGTATTTT
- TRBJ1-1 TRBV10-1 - CASSDPSEGFTNTEAFF TGCGCCAGCAGTGACCCATCAGAGGGTTTTACGAACACTGAAGCTTTCTTT
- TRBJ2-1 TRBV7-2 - CASSLFSKQGPYNEQFF TGTGCCAGCAGCTTATTTAGTAAGCAGGGCCCATACAATGAGCAGTTCTTC
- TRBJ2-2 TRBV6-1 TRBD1 CATQQAAGGTGELFF TGTGCCACCCAGCAGGCTGCAGGGGGCACCGGGGAGCTGTTTTTT
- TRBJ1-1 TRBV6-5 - CASSYGGLNTEAFF TGTGCCAGCAGTTACGGAGGATTGAACACTGAAGCTTTCTTT
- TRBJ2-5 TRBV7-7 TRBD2 CASSLEAGVYETQYF TGTGCCAGCAGCTTAGAAGCGGGAGTTTATGAGACCCAGTACTTC